Given below is one TCR beta chain in context. Trimming took off 3 bases at V and 4 bases at J, with 10 bases between the two ends. CDR3 length: 13 residues. Germline-derived CDR1 and CDR2 are MNHEY and SVGEGT. Clones were read by immunoSEQ multiplex PCR, and TCRdb kept only the in-frame ones, dropping some. The top ten clones hold roughly 28% of a sample with about 24,000 clones, under 90% of them seen once. This sample stems from a study of blood T cell repertoires in COVID-19. Study summary: Samples came from the United States, Italy and Spain, spanning acute and convalescent COVID-19.

Sample: peripheral blood. The genes are TRBV6-2 or TRBV6-3 and TRBJ2-7; a weak D match, TRBD1 (5 bases). The receptor's source is a woman between 70 and 85 years old with active COVID-19. The CDR3 region is CASSYDSRYEQYF. CDR3 DNA: TGTGCCAGCAGTTATGACAGTAGGTACGAGCAGTACTTC.